Below are 26 T cell receptor beta chains sequenced from a single sample in a study of CD8 T cells in ankylosing spondylitis. TCRdb re-called the 5' RACE reads through MiXCR, storing one row per CDR3 protein. The sample holds tens of thousands of distinct CDR3 sequences; just over 2.5% are singletons and the top ten take 6.5% to 9.5%. The sequenced sample was blood, either unsorted or a sorted T cell fraction (not recorded which). These receptors came from a female donor with ankylosing spondylitis or in good health (not recorded which).

This clonotype was observed at least ten times. V usage is TRBV9 and J usage is TRBJ2-2; 8 positions match TRBD2. The CDR3 is 20 amino acids. CDR1 is SGDLS and CDR2 is YYNGEE in the germline V gene. The J segment lost 3 bases and the V segment lost 0 bases, leaving 16 bases of the junction unmatched. The CDR3 region is CASSVAGGRSSAGDTGELFF. For the CDR3, the DNA is TGTGCCAGCAGCGTAGCGGGGGGGCGATCGTCGGCCGGCGACACCGGGGAGCTGTTTTTT.

This clonotype was picked up many times. The chain carries TRBV9 and TRBJ2-7; 8 bases line up with TRBD2. The germline gives CDR1 SGDLS, CDR2 YYNGEE. Trimming took 3 bases from V and 0 from J; bases not matched to a gene: 5. This CDR3 is 15 amino acids long. CDR3 protein: CASSETGTSSYEQYF. Here the CDR3 DNA reads TGTGCCAGCAGCGAGACCGGGACTAGCTCCTACGAGCAGTACTTC.

This clonotype was found many times. This CDR3 reads CASSVLGSDTQYF. CDR3 in DNA: TGTGCCAGCAGCGTATTAGGGTCAGATACGCAGTATTTT. This chain joins TRBV9 and TRBJ2-3; no definite D call. Germline V lookup: CDR1 SGDLS, CDR2 YYNGEE. There are 13 residues in the CDR3. The V and J ends lost 1 base and 4 bases respectively, with 7 bases between them.

This clonotype was seen many times. The V gene is TRBV9, the J gene TRBJ2-1, with 7 bases fitting TRBD2. The CDR3 covers 14 residues. J gave up 5 bases and V 0 bases, and 2 bases lay outside the gene matches. Germline V gene sequence: CDR1 SGDLS, CDR2 YYNGEE. In DNA form, the CDR3 reads TGTGCCAGCAGCGTAGGCGGGGGTAACAATGAGCAGTTCTTC. Protein sequence: CASSVGGGNNEQFF.

This clonotype was detected ten times or more. CDR3 sequence (DNA): TGTGCCAGCAGCGTAGCGGGAAGGAATTCACCCCTCCACTTT. Translating it yields CASSVAGRNSPLHF. The rearrangement links TRBV9 to TRBJ1-6; D unclear. The CDR3 loop spans 14 amino acids. V was pared by 0 bases and J by 7 bases, with 8 bases between. The germline V gene has CDR1 SGDLS and CDR2 YYNGEE.

The table lists this clonotype with many counts. This rearrangement joins TRBV9 to TRBJ1-1, with TRBD1 as a possible D gene (6 bases). The V gene lost 0 bases and the J gene lost 6 bases, with 15 bases spanning the gap. Germline loops: CDR1 SGDLS, CDR2 YYNGEE. The CDR3 runs to 15 residues. The CDR3 loop reads CASSVELRGRSEAFF. The CDR3 DNA follows: TGTGCCAGCAGCGTAGAACTTCGGGGGCGCTCTGAAGCTTTCTTT. The full variable domain, its missing parts supplied by reference TRBV9 and TRBJ1-1, is DSGVTQTPKHLITATGQRVTLRCSPRSGDLSVYWYQQSLDQGLQFLIQYYNGEERAKGNILERFSAQQFPDLHSELNLSSLELGDSALYFCASSVELRGRSEAFFGQGTRLTVV.

This clonotype has a count of ten or more. This rearrangement joins TRBV9 to TRBJ1-1; D is ambiguous. CDR3 size: 15 residues. The ends were cut back, 3 bases at V and 0 bases at J, with 12 bases in the middle. Germline values: CDR1 SGDLS, CDR2 YYNGEE. The DNA of the CDR3 is TGTGCCAGCAGCGCCCACGTCACTTTGAACACTGAAGCTTTCTTT. Protein product: CASSAHVTLNTEAFF.

This clonotype appeared many times. The rearrangement links TRBV9 to TRBJ1-1; TRBD1 might be the D (6 bases). Trimming took off 4 bases at V and 1 base at J, with 17 bases between the two ends. The germline V gene encodes CDR1 SGDLS and CDR2 YYNGEE. This CDR3 is 16 amino acids long. The CDR3 spells CASSPEGVPSNTEAFF. The CDR3 nucleotides read TGTGCCAGCAGCCCAGAGGGGGTTCCGTCGAACACTGAAGCTTTCTTT.

This clonotype was recorded at least ten times. The chain couples TRBV9 to TRBJ2-1, with 12 bases fitting TRBD2. Germline V gives CDR1 SGDLS, CDR2 YYNGEE. The CDR3 has 16 amino acids. V gave up 4 bases and J gave up 2 bases; unmatched junction bases: 4. The CDR3, as DNA: TGTGCCAGCAGCCCCCTAGCGGGAGGGGCCTACAATGAGCAGTTCTTC. This sequence encodes CASSPLAGGAYNEQFF.

This clonotype is deemed medium-sized. V gene TRBV9 combines with J gene TRBJ2-2; TRBD2 aligns across 12 bases. This CDR3 contains 18 residues. CDR1 is SGDLS and CDR2 is YYNGEE in the germline V gene. Trimming took 0 bases from V and 4 from J; bases not matched to a gene: 7. The chain's CDR3 is CASSVVSLAGGSTGELFF. The CDR3 coding sequence is TGTGCCAGCAGCGTAGTTTCACTAGCGGGAGGTAGCACCGGGGAGCTGTTTTTT.

This clonotype was seen many times. The rearrangement links TRBV9 to TRBJ2-1, with D perhaps TRBD2 (6 bases). V lost 4 bases, J lost 0 bases, and 14 bases lay in between. Per the germline V gene, CDR1 is SGDLS and CDR2 is YYNGEE. CDR3 size: 16 residues. CDR3 nucleotides: TGTGCCAGCAGCCTAAGGAGGGTAGACTCCTACAATGAGCAGTTCTTC. Its protein is CASSLRRVDSYNEQFF. Using reference TRBV9 and TRBJ2-1 for the parts outside the CDR3, the full variable domain is DSGVTQTPKHLITATGQRVTLRCSPRSGDLSVYWYQQSLDQGLQFLIQYYNGEERAKGNILERFSAQQFPDLHSELNLSSLELGDSALYFCASSLRRVDSYNEQFFGPGTRLTVL.

This clonotype was found many times. V and J are TRBV9 and TRBJ2-3; 9 positions agree with TRBD2. The CDR3 length is 17 residues. The germline gives CDR1 SGDLS, CDR2 YYNGEE. V dropped 0 bases and J dropped 6; count of bases not matched to a gene: 11. The CDR3 sequence: CASSVGYFLAGSDTQYF. For the CDR3, the DNA is TGTGCCAGCAGCGTAGGGTATTTTCTAGCGGGATCGGATACGCAGTATTTT. Variable domain in full (rest from reference TRBV9 and TRBJ2-3): DSGVTQTPKHLITATGQRVTLRCSPRSGDLSVYWYQQSLDQGLQFLIQYYNGEERAKGNILERFSAQQFPDLHSELNLSSLELGDSALYFCASSVGYFLAGSDTQYFGPGTRLTVL.

In its sample, this clonotype was seen many times. This chain joins TRBV9 and TRBJ2-5, with 8 bases matching TRBD2. Germline V gene lookup returns CDR1 SGDLS and CDR2 YYNGEE. Trimming took 4 bases from V and 4 from J; bases not matched to a gene: 15. This CDR3 is built from 17 residues. CDR3 residues: CASSPEARGGGGETQYF. CDR3 nucleotides: TGTGCCAGCAGCCCTGAGGCCCGGGGGGGAGGTGGAGAGACCCAGTACTTC.

This clonotype was detected ten times or more. The rearrangement links TRBV9 to TRBJ2-7; 8 nucleotides match TRBD2. Losses at the gene ends were 0 bases for V and 2 bases for J; bases not matched to a gene: 4. CDR1 is SGDLS, CDR2 YYNGEE, per germline. This CDR3 contains 15 residues. The CDR3 DNA sequence: TGTGCCAGCAGCGTAGATATCGGGGGGGCCTACGAGCAGTACTTC. Translation: CASSVDIGGAYEQYF.

This clonotype was recorded many times. The J gene is TRBJ2-3, the V gene TRBV9; TRBD1 or TRBD2 may be the D gene (7 bases each). Germline V CDR1 and CDR2: SGDLS, YYNGEE. The CDR3 has 14 residues. V dropped 4 bases and J dropped 6 bases, with 15 bases sitting between them. The chain's CDR3 is CASSPRQGGDTQYF. DNA for the CDR3: TGTGCCAGCAGCCCACGACAGGGAGGGGATACGCAGTATTTT. The variable domain in full, completed from reference TRBV9 and TRBJ2-3, reads DSGVTQTPKHLITATGQRVTLRCSPRSGDLSVYWYQQSLDQGLQFLIQYYNGEERAKGNILERFSAQQFPDLHSELNLSSLELGDSALYFCASSPRQGGDTQYFGPGTRLTVL.

This clonotype is medium-sized within its sample. This chain joins TRBV9 and TRBJ2-5; 8 bases align to TRBD1. With V trimmed by 0 bases and J by 5 bases, 6 bases remained unmatched. Germline assignment: CDR1 SGDLS and CDR2 YYNGEE. The CDR3 runs to 15 residues. CDR3 in DNA: TGTGCCAGCAGCGTAGGTGGACAGGGAAAGGAGACCCAGTACTTC. It codes for CASSVGGQGKETQYF.

This clonotype was found many times. The chain carries TRBV9 and TRBJ2-1; D not resolved. Trimming pared 6 bases from V and 9 bases from J, leaving 16 bases between. The CDR3 contains 13 residues. Germline assignment: CDR1 SGDLS and CDR2 YYNGEE. This chain's CDR3 is CASNEGGRGEQFF. The CDR3 DNA sequence: TGTGCCAGCAACGAAGGCGGCCGCGGTGAGCAGTTCTTC.

This clonotype was seen ten or more times. The chain joins TRBV9 to TRBJ2-1, with TRBD2 matching over 9 bases. The CDR3 sequence is 16 residues long. V shed 0 bases, J shed 8 bases, and the junction held 9 bases outside the gene matches. Germline CDR1 reads SGDLS; CDR2 reads YYNGEE. As DNA, the CDR3 is TGTGCCAGCAGCGTAGAAGGGACTAGCTCGAGAGATGAGCAGTTCTTC. Amino acids: CASSVEGTSSRDEQFF.

Ten or more counts support this clonotype. CDR3 protein: CASSVAANSYEQYF. CDR3 nucleotides: TGTGCCAGCAGCGTAGCAGCTAACTCCTACGAGCAGTACTTC. This chain uses TRBV9 with TRBJ2-7, with D unclear. Trimming removed 0 bases at V and 0 bases at J, with 7 bases between. The CDR3 extends over 14 amino acids. Looked up from germline, CDR1 is SGDLS and CDR2 is YYNGEE.

This clonotype has at least ten counts. A much larger clone is a single base away; this may be a read error. The chain recombines TRBV9 with TRBJ2-1; either TRBD1 or TRBD2 may fit D (5 bases each). The germline V gene has CDR1 SGDLS and CDR2 YYNGEE. The CDR3 covers 15 residues. V lost 2 bases, J lost 0 bases, and 9 bases lay in between. CDR3 nucleotides: TGTGCCAGCAGCGTTGGGGGAATCTCCTACAATGAGCAGTTCTTC. The encoded protein is CASSVGGISYNEQFF.

This clonotype was counted at least ten times. V usage is TRBV9 and J usage is TRBJ1-5; D perhaps matches TRBD1 (5 bases). CDR1 and CDR2 (germline): SGDLS, YYNGEE. The CDR3 runs to 14 residues. V lost 3 bases and J lost 3, with 10 bases in between. CDR3: CASSASGPNQPQHF. In DNA form, the CDR3 reads TGTGCCAGCAGCGCATCAGGGCCCAATCAGCCCCAGCATTTT.

This clonotype was picked up many times. The chain links TRBV9 to TRBJ2-3; TRBD1 agrees at 8 bases. V trimming: 0 bases; J trimming: 6 bases; junction bases outside the gene matches: 6. There are 15 residues in the CDR3. The germline gives CDR1 SGDLS, CDR2 YYNGEE. The CDR3 coding sequence is TGTGCCAGCAGCGTAGAGACAGGGGTTGGTGATACGCAGTATTTT. Amino acid sequence: CASSVETGVGDTQYF.

This clonotype was observed at least ten times. The chain couples TRBV9 to TRBJ1-4; 8 bases match TRBD1. Germline V gene lookup returns CDR1 SGDLS and CDR2 YYNGEE. The V gene end was trimmed by 0 bases and the J gene end by 3 bases; junction bases not matched to a gene: 4. This CDR3 has 16 residues. The CDR3, as DNA: TGTGCCAGCAGCGTAGGACAGGGGACGCCTAATGAAAAACTGTTTTTT. This gives the protein CASSVGQGTPNEKLFF.

This clonotype rates as medium-sized (0.01 to 0.1%). This chain connects TRBV9 to TRBJ1-6; unclear D gene. The CDR3 covers 14 residues. Looked up from germline, CDR1 is SGDLS and CDR2 is YYNGEE. Trimming took off 2 bases at V and 5 bases at J, with 8 bases between the two ends. The CDR3, as DNA: TGTGCCAGCAGCGTCGACACCGATAATTCACCCCTCCACTTT. This encodes CASSVDTDNSPLHF. The variable domain in full, completed from reference TRBV9 and TRBJ1-6, reads DSGVTQTPKHLITATGQRVTLRCSPRSGDLSVYWYQQSLDQGLQFLIQYYNGEERAKGNILERFSAQQFPDLHSELNLSSLELGDSALYFCASSVDTDNSPLHFGNGTRLTVT.

The chain has TRBV9 and TRBJ2-3, with D maybe TRBD2 (6 bases). Germline CDR1 and CDR2: SGDLS and YYNGEE. V dropped 2 bases and J dropped 5 bases, with 12 bases sitting between them. This CDR3 is built from 14 residues. CDR3 nucleotide sequence: TGTGCCAGCAGCGTGCTAGCGATCGTAGATACGCAGTATTTT. Protein product: CASSVLAIVDTQYF.

Ten or more counts support this clonotype. The chain carries TRBV9 and TRBJ2-4; D may be TRBD2 (5 bases). V lost 4 bases to trimming and J lost 15 bases, with 20 bases between them. This CDR3 comprises 13 residues. The germline V gene has CDR1 SGDLS and CDR2 YYNGEE. As DNA, the CDR3 is TGTGCCAGCAGCACCGAGACGGGGTCGGTAAGGTACTTC. Its translation: CASSTETGSVRYF.